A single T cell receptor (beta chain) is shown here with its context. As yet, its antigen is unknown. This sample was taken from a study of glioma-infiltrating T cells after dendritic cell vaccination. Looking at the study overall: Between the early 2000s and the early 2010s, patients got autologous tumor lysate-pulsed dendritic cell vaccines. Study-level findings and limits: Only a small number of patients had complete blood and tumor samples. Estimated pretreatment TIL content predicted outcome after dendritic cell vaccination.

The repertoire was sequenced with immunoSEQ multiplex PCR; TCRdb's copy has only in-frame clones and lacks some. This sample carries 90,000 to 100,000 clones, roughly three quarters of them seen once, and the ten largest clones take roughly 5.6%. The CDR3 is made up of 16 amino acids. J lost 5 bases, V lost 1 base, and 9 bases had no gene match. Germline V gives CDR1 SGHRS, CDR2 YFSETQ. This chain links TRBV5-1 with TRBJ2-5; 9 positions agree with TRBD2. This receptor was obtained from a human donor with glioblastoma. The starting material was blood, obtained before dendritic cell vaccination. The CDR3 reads CASSLSSGVSQETQYF. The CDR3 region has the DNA TGCGCCAGCAGCTTGTCTAGCGGGGTCTCGCAGGAGACCCAGTACTTC.